This T cell receptor beta chain was profiled in a study of technical replicates of blood from a handful of donors. V lost 3 bases, J lost 0 bases, and 16 bases lay in between. Germline V gives CDR1 KGHSH, CDR2 LQKENI. The CDR3 runs to 17 residues. Only in-frame clones appear in the TCRdb table, and some are missing; sequencing was by immunoSEQ multiplex PCR. The data hold tens of thousands of clones, with 91% observed a single time. The TCR originated in a human donor in good health. Some clones in this sample may be carry-over from other donors' samples. The chain employs TRBV18 and TRBJ2-3; TRBD1 might be the D (6 bases). The sequenced sample consisted of PBMCs. CDR3 DNA sequence: TGTGCCAGCTCACCCTTCGCAGGACAGTTAAGCACAGATACGCAGTATTTT. It translates to CASSPFAGQLSTDTQYF.